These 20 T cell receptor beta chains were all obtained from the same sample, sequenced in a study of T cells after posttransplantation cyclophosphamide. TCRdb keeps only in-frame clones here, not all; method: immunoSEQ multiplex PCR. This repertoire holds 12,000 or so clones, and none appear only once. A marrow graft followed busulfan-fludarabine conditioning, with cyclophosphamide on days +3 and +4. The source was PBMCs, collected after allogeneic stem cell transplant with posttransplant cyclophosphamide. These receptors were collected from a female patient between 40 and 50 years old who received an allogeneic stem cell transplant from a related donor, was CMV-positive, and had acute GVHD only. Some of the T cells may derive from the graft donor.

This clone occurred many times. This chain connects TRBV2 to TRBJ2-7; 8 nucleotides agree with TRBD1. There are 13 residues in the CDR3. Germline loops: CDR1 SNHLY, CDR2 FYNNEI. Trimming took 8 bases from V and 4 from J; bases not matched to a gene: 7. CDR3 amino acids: CASAGQGVYEQYF. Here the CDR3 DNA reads TGTGCCAGCGCCGGACAGGGTGTTTACGAGCAGTACTTC.

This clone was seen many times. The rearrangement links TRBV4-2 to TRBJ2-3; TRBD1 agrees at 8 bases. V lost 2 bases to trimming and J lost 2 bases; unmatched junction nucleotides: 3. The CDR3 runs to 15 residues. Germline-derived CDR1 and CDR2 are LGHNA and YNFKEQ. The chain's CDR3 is CASSQTGGFTDTQYF. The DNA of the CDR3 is TGTGCCAGCAGCCAAACAGGGGGATTCACAGATACGCAGTATTTT.

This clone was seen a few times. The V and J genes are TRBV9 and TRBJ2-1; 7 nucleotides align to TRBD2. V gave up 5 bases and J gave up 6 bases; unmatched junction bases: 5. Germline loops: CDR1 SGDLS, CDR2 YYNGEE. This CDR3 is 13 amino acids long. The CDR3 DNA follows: TGTGCCAGCAGGGGGGGGGAGGGCAATGAGCAGTTCTTC. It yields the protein CASRGGEGNEQFF.

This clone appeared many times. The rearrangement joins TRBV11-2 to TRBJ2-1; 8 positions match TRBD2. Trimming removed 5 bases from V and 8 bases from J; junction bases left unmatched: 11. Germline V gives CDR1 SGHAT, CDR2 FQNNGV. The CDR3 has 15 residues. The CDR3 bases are TGTGCCAGCAGCCCTTCTTCGGCGGGAGGTCATGAGCAGTTCTTC. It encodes CASSPSSAGGHEQFF.

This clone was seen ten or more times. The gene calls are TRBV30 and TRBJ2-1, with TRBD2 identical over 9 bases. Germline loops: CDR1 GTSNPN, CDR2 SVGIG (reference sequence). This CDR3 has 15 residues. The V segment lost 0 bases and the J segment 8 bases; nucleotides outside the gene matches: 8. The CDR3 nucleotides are TGTGCCTGGAGTGTAGGGGGACTAGCCTTAGATGAGCAGTTCTTC. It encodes CAWSVGGLALDEQFF.

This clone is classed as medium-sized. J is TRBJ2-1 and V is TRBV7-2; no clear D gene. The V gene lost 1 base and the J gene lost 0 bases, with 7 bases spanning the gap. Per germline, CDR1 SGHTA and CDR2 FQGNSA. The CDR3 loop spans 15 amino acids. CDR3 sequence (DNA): TGTGCCAGCAGCTTAGGAGTCGGCTCCTACAATGAGCAGTTCTTC. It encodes CASSLGVGSYNEQFF.

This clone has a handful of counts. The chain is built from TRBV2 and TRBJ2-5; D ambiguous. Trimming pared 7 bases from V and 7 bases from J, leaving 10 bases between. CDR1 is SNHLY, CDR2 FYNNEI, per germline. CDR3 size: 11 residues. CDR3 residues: CASTAEGTQYF. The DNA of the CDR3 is TGTGCCAGCACCGCGGAAGGGACCCAGTACTTC. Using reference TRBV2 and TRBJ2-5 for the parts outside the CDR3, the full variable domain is EPEVTQTPSHQVTQMGQEVILRCVPISNHLYFYWYRQILGQKVEFLVSFYNNEISEKSEIFDDQFSVERPDGSNFTLKIRSTKLEDSAMYFCASTAEGTQYFGPGTRLLVL.

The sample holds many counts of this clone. The CDR3 DNA sequence: TGTGCCAGCAGTGCGACAGGCTACGAGCAGTACTTC. Its protein is CASSATGYEQYF. This chain connects TRBV6-1 to TRBJ2-7; D may be TRBD1 (6 bases). CDR3 length equals 12 residues. V gave up 4 bases and J gave up 3 bases, with 7 bases separating them. CDR1 and CDR2 from the germline V gene are MNHNS and SASEGT.

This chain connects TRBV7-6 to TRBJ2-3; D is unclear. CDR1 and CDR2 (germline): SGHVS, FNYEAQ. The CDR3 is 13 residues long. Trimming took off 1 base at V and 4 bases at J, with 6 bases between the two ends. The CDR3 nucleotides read TGTGCCAGCAGCTTAGTAGTAGCAGATACGCAGTATTTT. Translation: CASSLVVADTQYF.

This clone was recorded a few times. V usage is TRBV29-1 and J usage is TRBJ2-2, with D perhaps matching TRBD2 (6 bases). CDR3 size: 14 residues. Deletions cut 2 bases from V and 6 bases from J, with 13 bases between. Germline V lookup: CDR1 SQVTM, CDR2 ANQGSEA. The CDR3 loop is CSVESEWGAGELFF. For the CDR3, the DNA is TGCAGCGTTGAAAGCGAATGGGGGGCCGGGGAGCTGTTTTTT.

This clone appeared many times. The CDR3 DNA reads TGTGCCAGCAGCCCGGGGACAGGGGGCATCGAGCAGTACTTC. It specifies CASSPGTGGIEQYF. The rearrangement joins TRBV7-3 to TRBJ2-7, with TRBD1 identical over 12 bases. The CDR3 sequence is 14 residues long. CDR1 is SGHTA, CDR2 FQGTGA, per germline. J was trimmed by 6 bases and V by 5 bases; bases with no gene match: 5.

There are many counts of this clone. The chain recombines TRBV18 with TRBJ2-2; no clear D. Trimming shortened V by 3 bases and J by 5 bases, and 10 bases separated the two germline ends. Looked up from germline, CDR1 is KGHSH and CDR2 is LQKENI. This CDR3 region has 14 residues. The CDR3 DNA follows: TGTGCCAGCTCACCTGACACTTGGACCGGGGAGCTGTTTTTT. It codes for CASSPDTWTGELFF.

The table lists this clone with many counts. In DNA, the CDR3 is TGCGCCAGCAGCCCCCCGACAGGGGGAAACACCATATATTTT. Translating gives CASSPPTGGNTIYF. The V gene is TRBV4-1, the J gene TRBJ1-3, with TRBD1 identical over 7 bases. This CDR3 has 14 residues. Looked up from germline, CDR1 is MGHRA and CDR2 is YSYEKL. V dropped 4 bases and J dropped 4; count of bases not matched to a gene: 4.

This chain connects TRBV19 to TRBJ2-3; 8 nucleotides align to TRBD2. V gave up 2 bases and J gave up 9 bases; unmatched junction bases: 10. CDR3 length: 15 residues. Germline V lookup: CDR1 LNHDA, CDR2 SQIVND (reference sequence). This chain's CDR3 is CASSINGGAQNTQYF. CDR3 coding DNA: TGTGCCAGTAGTATAAACGGGGGGGCACAGAACACGCAGTATTTT.

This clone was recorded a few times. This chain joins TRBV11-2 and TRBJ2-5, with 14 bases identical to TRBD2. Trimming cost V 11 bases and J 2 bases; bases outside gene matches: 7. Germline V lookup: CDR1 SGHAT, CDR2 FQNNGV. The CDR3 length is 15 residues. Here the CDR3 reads CAGGLAGGRQETQYF. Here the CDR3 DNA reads TGTGCCGGAGGACTAGCGGGGGGTCGGCAAGAGACCCAGTACTTC.

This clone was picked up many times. The CDR3 is CASSFRDSGYMNTEAFF. CDR3 DNA sequence: TGTGCCAGCAGTTTTCGGGACAGCGGTTACATGAACACTGAAGCTTTCTTT. The J gene is TRBJ1-1, the V gene TRBV5-5; TRBD1 agrees at 7 bases. V gave up 5 bases and J gave up 0 bases; unmatched junction bases: 13. The CDR3 length is 17 residues. Germline values: CDR1 SGHKS, CDR2 YYEKEE (reference sequence).

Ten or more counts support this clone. The CDR3 here is CASSLERITEAFF. DNA of the CDR3: TGCGCCAGCAGCTTAGAGAGGATAACTGAAGCTTTCTTT. The V and J genes are TRBV5-1 and TRBJ1-1; D is uncertain. V lost 2 bases to trimming and J lost 5 bases, with 10 bases between them. Germline CDR1 reads SGHRS; CDR2 reads YFSETQ. The CDR3 contains 13 residues.

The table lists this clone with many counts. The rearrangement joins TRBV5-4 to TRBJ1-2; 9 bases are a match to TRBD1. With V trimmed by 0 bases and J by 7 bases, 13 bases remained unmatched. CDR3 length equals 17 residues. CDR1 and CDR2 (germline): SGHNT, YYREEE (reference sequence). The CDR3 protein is CASSLVTGFTGGIGYTF. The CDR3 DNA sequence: TGTGCCAGCAGCTTGGTTACAGGGTTCACAGGGGGCATTGGCTACACCTTC. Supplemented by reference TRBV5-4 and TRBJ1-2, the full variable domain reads ETGVTQSPTHLIKTRGQQVTLRCSSQSGHNTVSWYQQALGQGPQFIFQYYREEENGRGNFPPRFSGLQFPNYSSELNVNALELDDSALYLCASSLVTGFTGGIGYTFGSGTRLTVV.

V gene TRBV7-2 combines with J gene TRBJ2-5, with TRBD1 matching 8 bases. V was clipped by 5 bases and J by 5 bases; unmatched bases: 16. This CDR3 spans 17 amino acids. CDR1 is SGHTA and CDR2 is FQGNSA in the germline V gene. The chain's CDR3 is CASSPLPWTGRTETQYF. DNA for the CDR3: TGTGCCAGCAGCCCCCTCCCGTGGACAGGGAGAACGGAGACCCAGTACTTC.

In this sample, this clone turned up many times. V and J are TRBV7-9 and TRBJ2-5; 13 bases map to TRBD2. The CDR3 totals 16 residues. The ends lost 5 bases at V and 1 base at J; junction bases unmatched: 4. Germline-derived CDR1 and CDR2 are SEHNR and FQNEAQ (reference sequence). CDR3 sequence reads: CASSLGLAGPQETQYF. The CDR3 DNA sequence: TGTGCCAGCAGCCTGGGACTAGCGGGGCCCCAAGAGACCCAGTACTTC.